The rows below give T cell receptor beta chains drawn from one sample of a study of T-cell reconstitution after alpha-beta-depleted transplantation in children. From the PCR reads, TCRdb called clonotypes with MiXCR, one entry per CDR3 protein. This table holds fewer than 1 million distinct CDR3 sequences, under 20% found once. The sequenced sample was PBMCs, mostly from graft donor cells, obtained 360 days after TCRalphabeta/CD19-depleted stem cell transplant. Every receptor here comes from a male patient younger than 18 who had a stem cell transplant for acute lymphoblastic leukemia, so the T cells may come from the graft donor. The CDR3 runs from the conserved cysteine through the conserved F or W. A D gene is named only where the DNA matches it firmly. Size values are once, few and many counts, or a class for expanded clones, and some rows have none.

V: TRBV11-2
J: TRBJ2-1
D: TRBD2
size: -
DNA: TGTGCCAGCAGCTCTTACAAGAGAGGTCGGGAGGGCTCCTACAATGAGCAGTTCTTC
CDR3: CASSSYKRGREGSYNEQFF

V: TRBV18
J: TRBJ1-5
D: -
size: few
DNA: TGTGCCAGCTCATCCAACAGGAATAGCAATCAGCCCCAGCATTTT
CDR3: CASSSNRNSNQPQHF

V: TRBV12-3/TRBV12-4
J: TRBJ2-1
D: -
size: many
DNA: TGTGCCAGCAGTTTTATGTGGGACGCTGAGCAGTTCTTC
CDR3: CASSFMWDAEQFF

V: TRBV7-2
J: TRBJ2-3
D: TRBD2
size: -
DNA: TGTGCCAGCAGCTCACTAGCGGGAGGGCCCTATACGCAGTATTTT
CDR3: CASSSLAGGPYTQYF

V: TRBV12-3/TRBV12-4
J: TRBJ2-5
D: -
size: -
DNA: TGTGCCAGCAGTTGGGACCTCCAAGAGACCCAGTACTTC
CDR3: CASSWDLQETQYF

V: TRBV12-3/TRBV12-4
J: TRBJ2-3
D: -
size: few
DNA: TGTGCCAGCAGTTTCCAGGGGCCCACAGATACGCAGTATTTT
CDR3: CASSFQGPTDTQYF

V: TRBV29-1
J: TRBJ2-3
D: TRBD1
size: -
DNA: TGCAGCGTTGGATCCTGTGCGGGACAGGCTCCCCAATACACAGATACGCAGTATTTT
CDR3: CSVGSCAGQAPQYTDTQYF

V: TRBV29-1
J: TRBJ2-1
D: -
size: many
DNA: TGCAGCGTGCCAGGGGGGGGATATCAACTCTACAATGAGCAGTTCTTC
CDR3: CSVPGGGYQLYNEQFF

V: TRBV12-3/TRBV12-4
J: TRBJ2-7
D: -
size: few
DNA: TGTGCCAGCAGTTTGGAGGGAGCCCTCCTTTCCTACGAGCAGTACTTC
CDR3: CASSLEGALLSYEQYF

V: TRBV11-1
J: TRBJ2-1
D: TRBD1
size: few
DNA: TGTGCCAGCAGCGTTCATCGGACAGGGGGCTCCAATGAGCAGTTCTTC
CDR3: CASSVHRTGGSNEQFF

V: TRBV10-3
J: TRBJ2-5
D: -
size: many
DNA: TGTGCCATCAGTGAGAGGCTAGCGAACCAAGAGACCCAGTACTTC
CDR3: CAISERLANQETQYF

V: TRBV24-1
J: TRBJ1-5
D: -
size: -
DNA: TGTGCCACCAGTGGCGCGGATCTTAGCAATCAGCCCCAGCATTTT
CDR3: CATSGADLSNQPQHF

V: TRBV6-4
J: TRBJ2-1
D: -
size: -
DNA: TGTGCCAGCAGTCCCCAGCGGGCAAGTGAGCAGTTCTTC
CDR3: CASSPQRASEQFF

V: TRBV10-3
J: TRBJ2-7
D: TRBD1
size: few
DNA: TGTGCCATTGCCCCCCACTCGGGACAGGGGGACGAGCAGTACTTC
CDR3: CAIAPHSGQGDEQYF

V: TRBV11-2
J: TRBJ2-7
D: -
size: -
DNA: TGTGCCAGCAGCTTATGGGTTATCGAGCAGTACTTC
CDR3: CASSLWVIEQYF

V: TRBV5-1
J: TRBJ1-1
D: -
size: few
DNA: TGCGCCAGCAGCTTGGCCGGGGGGCAGTCAACTGAAGCTTTCTTT
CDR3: CASSLAGGQSTEAFF

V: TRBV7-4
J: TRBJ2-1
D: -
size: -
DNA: TGTGCCAGCAGCTTAGACCCCATAGCCGACTCCTACAATGAGCAGTTCTTC
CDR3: CASSLDPIADSYNEQFF

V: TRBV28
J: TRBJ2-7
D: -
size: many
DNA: TGTGCCAGCAGTCCGCAAGTTTACTACGAGCAGTACTTC
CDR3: CASSPQVYYEQYF

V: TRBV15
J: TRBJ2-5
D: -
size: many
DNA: TGTGCCACCAGTGATCTGAACCAAGAGACCCAGTACTTC
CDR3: CATSDLNQETQYF

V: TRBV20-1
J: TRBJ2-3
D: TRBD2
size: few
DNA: TGCAGTGCTAGAGACCTAGCGGGAATCACAGATACGCAGTATTTT
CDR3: CSARDLAGITDTQYF

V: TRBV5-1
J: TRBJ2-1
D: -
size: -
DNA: TGCGCCAGCAGCTACGACTGGCAGCAGTTCTTC
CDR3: CASSYDWQQFF

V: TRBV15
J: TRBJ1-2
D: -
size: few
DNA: TGTGCCACCAGCAGATTATCCGGGACAAATGGCTACACCTTC
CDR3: CATSRLSGTNGYTF

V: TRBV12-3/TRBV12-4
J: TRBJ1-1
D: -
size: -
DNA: TGTGCCAGCAGTCCGTCTCATTTGAACACTGAAGCTTTCTTT
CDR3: CASSPSHLNTEAFF

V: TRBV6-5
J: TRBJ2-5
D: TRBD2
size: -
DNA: TGTGCCAGCAGTTATTCGGGACTAGGGGTTCGAGAGACCCAGTACTTC
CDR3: CASSYSGLGVRETQYF

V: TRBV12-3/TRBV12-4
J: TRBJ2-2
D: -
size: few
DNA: TGTGCCAGCAGTCTCCACTTGGGGGACGCTGGCACCGGGGAGCTGTTTTTT
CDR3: CASSLHLGDAGTGELFF

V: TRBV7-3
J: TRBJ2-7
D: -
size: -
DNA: TGTGCCAGCAGCTTGGGATTGGGCCCCCACGTCTCCTACGAGCAGTACTTC
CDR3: CASSLGLGPHVSYEQYF

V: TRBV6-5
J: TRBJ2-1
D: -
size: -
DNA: TGTGCCAGCAGTTTGGATGACCAATACAATGAGCAGTTCTTC
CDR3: CASSLDDQYNEQFF

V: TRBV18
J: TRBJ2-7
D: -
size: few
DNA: TGTGCCAGCTCCCCTTCAGCCTCGGTGAGCTCCTACGAGCAGTACTTC
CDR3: CASSPSASVSSYEQYF

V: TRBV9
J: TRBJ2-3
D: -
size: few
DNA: TGTGCCAGCAGCGTAGCCCCGGCAAATACGCAGTATTTT
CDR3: CASSVAPANTQYF

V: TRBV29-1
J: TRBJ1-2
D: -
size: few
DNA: TGCAGCGTTCTTAAGGAGGACTATGGCTACACCTTC
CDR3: CSVLKEDYGYTF

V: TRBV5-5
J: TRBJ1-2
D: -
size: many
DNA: TGTGCCAGCAGCTTGTCGTTGGGAACAGGGTTAGGATATGGCTACACCTTC
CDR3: CASSLSLGTGLGYGYTF

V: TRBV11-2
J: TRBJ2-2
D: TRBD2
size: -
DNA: TGTGCCAGCCTAAGGTCCAGGCTAGCGGGGGCCACCGGGGAGCTGTTTTTT
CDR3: CASLRSRLAGATGELFF

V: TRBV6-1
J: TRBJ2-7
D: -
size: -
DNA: TGTGCCAGCTCCATTGGGAGGCCGAACTACGAGCAGTACTTC
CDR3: CASSIGRPNYEQYF

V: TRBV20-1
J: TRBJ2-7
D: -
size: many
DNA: TGCAGTGCGCCTCCTCAGGGGAGCGGAGCCTACGAGCAGTACTTC
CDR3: CSAPPQGSGAYEQYF

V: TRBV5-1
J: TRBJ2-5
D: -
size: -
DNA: TGCGCCAGCAGCTTGATTGGGTTGCGGAAAGAGACCCAGTACTTC
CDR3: CASSLIGLRKETQYF

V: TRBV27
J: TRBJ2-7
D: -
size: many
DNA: TGTGCCAGCAGTTTCCGCCAGGGGTACGACGAGCAGTACTTC
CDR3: CASSFRQGYDEQYF

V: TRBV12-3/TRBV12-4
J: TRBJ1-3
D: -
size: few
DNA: TGTGCCAGCAGGAACCAGGGATTGAAAGGAAACACCATATATTTT
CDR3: CASRNQGLKGNTIYF

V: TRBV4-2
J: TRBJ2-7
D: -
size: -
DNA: TGTGCCAGCAGCCGAGGGGATTCCGGCCCCTACGAGCAGTACTTC
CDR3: CASSRGDSGPYEQYF

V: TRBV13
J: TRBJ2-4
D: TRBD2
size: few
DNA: TGTGCCAGCAGCGCGCCGGGACTAAAAAATACTCAGTACTTC
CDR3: CASSAPGLKNTQYF

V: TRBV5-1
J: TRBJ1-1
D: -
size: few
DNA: TGCGCCAGCAGCTTGGGGGGCAGGGTAAGACCAAACACTGAAGCTTTCTTT
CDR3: CASSLGGRVRPNTEAFF

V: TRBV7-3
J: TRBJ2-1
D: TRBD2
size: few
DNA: TGTGCCAGCAGCTTAATGGGGGGAGGGTACAATGAGCAGTTCTTC
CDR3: CASSLMGGGYNEQFF

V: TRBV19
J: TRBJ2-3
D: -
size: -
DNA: TGTGCCAGTAAGGTCATCTCTAGCACAGATACGCAGTATTTT
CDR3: CASKVISSTDTQYF